These T cell receptor beta chains were read from a single sample in a study of T-cell memory formation after mild COVID-19. TCRdb reanalysed the 5' RACE reads using MiXCR and keeps one entry per CDR3 protein. The sample contains approximately 350,000 distinct CDR3 sequences, approximately 27% of which appear only once. Sequencing was done on a sample of PBMCs or a T cell subset sorted from them (not recorded which). These receptors all stem from an adult woman who had mild COVID-19 (a few samples of this study predate the infection). Cell type and time point are not known. The CDR3 runs from the conserved cysteine through the conserved F or W. Each record gives: J gene, D gene, clone size, V gene, CDR3 DNA, CDR3 protein. The D gene is left open where the match is weak. Rows give clone size only sometimes, using once, few, many, or a class for an expanded clone.

J gene: TRBJ2-3; D gene: .; clone size: few; V gene: TRBV7-2; CDR3 DNA: TGTGCCAGCAGCACGAGAGGCGGGATTAGCCCGCAGTATTTT; CDR3 protein: CASSTRGGISPQYF
J gene: TRBJ1-2; D gene: TRBD1; clone size: few; V gene: TRBV18; CDR3 DNA: TGTGCCAGCTCACCCGGCAGCCCGAATATCCAGGGGGCGAGGGGCTACACCTTC; CDR3 protein: CASSPGSPNIQGARGYTF
J gene: TRBJ1-4; D gene: .; clone size: .; V gene: TRBV18; CDR3 DNA: TGTGCCAGCTCACCACCGGGGGTCCGTGAAAAACTGTTTTTT; CDR3 protein: CASSPPGVREKLFF
J gene: TRBJ2-5; D gene: TRBD2; clone size: few; V gene: TRBV7-9; CDR3 DNA: TGTGCCAGCAGCTCTCCCTCAGCGGGAGAGGGTGAGACCCAGTACTTC; CDR3 protein: CASSSPSAGEGETQYF
J gene: TRBJ2-7; D gene: .; clone size: .; V gene: TRBV12-3/TRBV12-4; CDR3 DNA: TGTGCCAGCAGTTTATGGCCAGGGTCAAGCTACGAGCAGTACTTC; CDR3 protein: CASSLWPGSSYEQYF
J gene: TRBJ2-1; D gene: .; clone size: .; V gene: TRBV12-5; CDR3 DNA: TGTGCTAGTGGTTTGGTACTAGGGGGGCCCCCTGGCAATGAGCAGTTCTTC; CDR3 protein: CASGLVLGGPPGNEQFF
J gene: TRBJ1-1; D gene: .; clone size: few; V gene: TRBV12-3/TRBV12-4; CDR3 DNA: TGTGCCAGCAGTTTTCAGACTACTGAAGCTTTCTTT; CDR3 protein: CASSFQTTEAFF
J gene: TRBJ1-1; D gene: .; clone size: few; V gene: TRBV20-1; CDR3 DNA: TGCAGTGCTAGAGATCTTCGGGACCCTGAAGCTTTCTTT; CDR3 protein: CSARDLRDPEAFF
J gene: TRBJ2-7; D gene: .; clone size: few; V gene: TRBV30; CDR3 DNA: TGTGCCTGGAGTTTCCTTGGATCCGAGCAGTACTTC; CDR3 protein: CAWSFLGSEQYF
J gene: TRBJ2-3; D gene: .; clone size: few; V gene: TRBV29-1; CDR3 DNA: TGCAGCGCAGAGGGGGATACGCAGTATTTT; CDR3 protein: CSAEGDTQYF
J gene: TRBJ2-1; D gene: TRBD1; clone size: .; V gene: TRBV3-1; CDR3 DNA: TGTGCCAGCAGCCAAGTTGGGACAGGGGCGGACAATGAGCAGTTCTTC; CDR3 protein: CASSQVGTGADNEQFF
J gene: TRBJ1-1; D gene: .; clone size: .; V gene: TRBV7-3; CDR3 DNA: TGTGCCAGCAGCTTAGGTCCGACAGAGTCTAACACTGAAGCTTTCTTT; CDR3 protein: CASSLGPTESNTEAFF
J gene: TRBJ1-2; D gene: .; clone size: .; V gene: TRBV5-1; CDR3 DNA: TGCGCCAGCAGCTTGGAGGCGACATTGTATGGCTACACCTTC; CDR3 protein: CASSLEATLYGYTF
J gene: TRBJ1-1; D gene: .; clone size: .; V gene: TRBV5-1; CDR3 DNA: TGCGCCAGCAGCTTAAGGCGGGGGGAAAACACTGAAGCTTTCTTT; CDR3 protein: CASSLRRGENTEAFF
J gene: TRBJ1-4; D gene: TRBD1; clone size: few; V gene: TRBV10-3; CDR3 DNA: TGTGCCATCAGTGATGCGGGACAGACTAATGAAAAACTGTTTTTT; CDR3 protein: CAISDAGQTNEKLFF
J gene: TRBJ2-1; D gene: .; clone size: few; V gene: TRBV7-9; CDR3 DNA: TGTGCCAGCAGTTACCCCGGGGAGCAGTTCTTC; CDR3 protein: CASSYPGEQFF
J gene: TRBJ2-7; D gene: .; clone size: few; V gene: TRBV20-1; CDR3 DNA: TGCAGTGCTAGAGGGACAGAGGGCTACGAGCAGTACTTC; CDR3 protein: CSARGTEGYEQYF
J gene: TRBJ1-2; D gene: .; clone size: many; V gene: TRBV5-1; CDR3 DNA: TGCGCCAGCAGCTTGGAAGGCAGAGAATATGGCTACACCTTC; CDR3 protein: CASSLEGREYGYTF
J gene: TRBJ1-5; D gene: .; clone size: .; V gene: TRBV4-1; CDR3 DNA: TGCGCCAGCAGCCAAGGGGGCGGCAGGGAACTGAATCAGCCCCAGCATTTT; CDR3 protein: CASSQGGGRELNQPQHF
J gene: TRBJ2-7; D gene: TRBD2; clone size: .; V gene: TRBV4-1; CDR3 DNA: TGCGCCAGCAGCCAAGCCCGGGAGGGGAGGAGGTACGAGCAGTACTTC; CDR3 protein: CASSQAREGRRYEQYF
J gene: TRBJ2-3; D gene: .; clone size: once; V gene: TRBV7-8; CDR3 DNA: TGTGCCAGCAGCTTACGAGCAACTAGTACAGATACGCAGTATTTT; CDR3 protein: CASSLRATSTDTQYF
J gene: TRBJ2-1; D gene: TRBD2; clone size: .; V gene: TRBV25-1; CDR3 DNA: TGTGCCAGCAGCGAAGGGGGACTAGCGGGAGGCCATGGAGCTGAGCAGTTCTTC; CDR3 protein: CASSEGGLAGGHGAEQFF
J gene: TRBJ2-1; D gene: .; clone size: few; V gene: TRBV5-1; CDR3 DNA: TGCGCCAGCAGCTTGGTAGGGGGGGGGTACTCCTCCTACAATGAGCAGTTCTTC; CDR3 protein: CASSLVGGGYSSYNEQFF
J gene: TRBJ2-1; D gene: TRBD2; clone size: .; V gene: TRBV7-2; CDR3 DNA: TGTGCCAGCAGCTTGAACCCATGGGGGGGAAGGTACAATGAGCAGTTCTTC; CDR3 protein: CASSLNPWGGRYNEQFF
J gene: TRBJ1-5; D gene: .; clone size: few; V gene: TRBV11-2; CDR3 DNA: TGTGCCAGCAGCACATTCATCGGGGATCGAAATCAGCCCCAGCATTTT; CDR3 protein: CASSTFIGDRNQPQHF
J gene: TRBJ2-7; D gene: .; clone size: .; V gene: TRBV11-2; CDR3 DNA: TGTGCCAGCAGCTCGCCACGGCGAGAGGGAGGCGAGCAGTACTTC; CDR3 protein: CASSSPRREGGEQYF
J gene: TRBJ2-2; D gene: .; clone size: few; V gene: TRBV7-9; CDR3 DNA: TGTGCCAGCAGCTCCTTCGCTCAATTCGGGGAGCTGTTTTTT; CDR3 protein: CASSSFAQFGELFF
J gene: TRBJ2-2; D gene: .; clone size: few; V gene: TRBV24-1; CDR3 DNA: TGTGCCACCAGTGTGGAGGGATACGGGACCGGGGAGCTGTTTTTT; CDR3 protein: CATSVEGYGTGELFF
J gene: TRBJ2-3; D gene: .; clone size: few; V gene: TRBV7-6; CDR3 DNA: TGTGCCAGCAGCTTAGGACTAGTGAGCACAGATACGCAGTATTTT; CDR3 protein: CASSLGLVSTDTQYF
J gene: TRBJ2-2; D gene: TRBD2; clone size: few; V gene: TRBV12-3/TRBV12-4; CDR3 DNA: TGTGCCAGCAGTTTAGCGTCCACTAGCGCCGACGGCGGGGAGCTGTTTTTT; CDR3 protein: CASSLASTSADGGELFF
J gene: TRBJ1-1; D gene: .; clone size: few; V gene: TRBV29-1; CDR3 DNA: TGCAGCGTTGGCATGGGGGAGATGAACACTGAAGCTTTCTTT; CDR3 protein: CSVGMGEMNTEAFF
J gene: TRBJ2-2; D gene: .; clone size: few; V gene: TRBV2; CDR3 DNA: TGTGCCAGCACCATAGGGAGGAACACCGGGGAGCTGTTTTTT; CDR3 protein: CASTIGRNTGELFF
J gene: TRBJ2-5; D gene: .; clone size: .; V gene: TRBV5-1; CDR3 DNA: TGCGCCAGCAGCCCTACAGGGACGGCGGAGACCCAGTACTTC; CDR3 protein: CASSPTGTAETQYF
J gene: TRBJ2-3; D gene: TRBD2; clone size: few; V gene: TRBV7-6; CDR3 DNA: TGTGCCAGCAGCCCCCTCCCAGTCGCGGGAGCGACAGATACGCAGTATTTT; CDR3 protein: CASSPLPVAGATDTQYF
J gene: TRBJ2-3; D gene: .; clone size: few; V gene: TRBV5-5; CDR3 DNA: TGTGCCAGCAGCTGGCGGAGGGCTGGCACAGATACGCAGTATTTT; CDR3 protein: CASSWRRAGTDTQYF
J gene: TRBJ1-6; D gene: TRBD1; clone size: .; V gene: TRBV20-1; CDR3 DNA: TGCAGTGCTAGTGGGGACAGGGGTCAAATTGACTATAATTCACCCCTCCACTTT; CDR3 protein: CSASGDRGQIDYNSPLHF
J gene: TRBJ2-7; D gene: .; clone size: few; V gene: TRBV5-1; CDR3 DNA: TGCGCCAGCAGCTTGATGGGGATCAACTCCTACGAGCAGTACTTC; CDR3 protein: CASSLMGINSYEQYF
J gene: TRBJ2-1; D gene: .; clone size: many; V gene: TRBV4-1; CDR3 DNA: TGCGCCAGCAGCCCCATTAACCCCTCCGTCGCTGTAAGTGAGCAGTTCTTC; CDR3 protein: CASSPINPSVAVSEQFF
J gene: TRBJ2-1; D gene: .; clone size: .; V gene: TRBV20-1; CDR3 DNA: TGCAGTGTTCTGAGCTTCAATGAGCAGTTCTTC; CDR3 protein: CSVLSFNEQFF
J gene: TRBJ2-5; D gene: .; clone size: .; V gene: TRBV28; CDR3 DNA: TGTGCCAGCAGTGCGCAACTTCCCCGGGAGACCCAGTACTTC; CDR3 protein: CASSAQLPRETQYF
J gene: TRBJ2-5; D gene: TRBD2; clone size: few; V gene: TRBV7-9; CDR3 DNA: TGTGCCAGCAGCTTTCTAGCGGCATACCAAGAGACCCAGTACTTC; CDR3 protein: CASSFLAAYQETQYF
J gene: TRBJ2-7; D gene: TRBD1; clone size: .; V gene: TRBV7-9; CDR3 DNA: TGTGCCAGCAGGCCTCCGGGACAGGGTGCCGAGCAGTACTTC; CDR3 protein: CASRPPGQGAEQYF
J gene: TRBJ1-1; D gene: .; clone size: .; V gene: TRBV11-2; CDR3 DNA: TGTGCCAGCAGCCATCCTATCGTCGATCTGTCTGAAGCTTTCTTT; CDR3 protein: CASSHPIVDLSEAFF
J gene: TRBJ1-5; D gene: .; clone size: .; V gene: TRBV6-1; CDR3 DNA: TGTGCCAGCAACCCGCACAATCAGCCCCAGCATTTT; CDR3 protein: CASNPHNQPQHF
J gene: TRBJ2-7; D gene: .; clone size: few; V gene: TRBV3-1; CDR3 DNA: TGTGCCAGCAGCCACGGTGAAACAGACGAGCAGTACTTC; CDR3 protein: CASSHGETDEQYF
J gene: TRBJ1-5; D gene: TRBD1; clone size: many; V gene: TRBV19; CDR3 DNA: TGTGCCAGTAGTATATGGACAGGGGATCAGCCCCAGCATTTT; CDR3 protein: CASSIWTGDQPQHF
J gene: TRBJ2-5; D gene: .; clone size: .; V gene: TRBV6-2/TRBV6-3; CDR3 DNA: TGTGCCAGCAGTTCTGGCCAGGGCGGTGCCAGAGAGACCCAGTACTTC; CDR3 protein: CASSSGQGGARETQYF
J gene: TRBJ1-5; D gene: TRBD1; clone size: .; V gene: TRBV7-6; CDR3 DNA: TGTGCCAGCAGCTTAAGGTTACAGGGGGGCAATCAGCCCCAGCATTTT; CDR3 protein: CASSLRLQGGNQPQHF